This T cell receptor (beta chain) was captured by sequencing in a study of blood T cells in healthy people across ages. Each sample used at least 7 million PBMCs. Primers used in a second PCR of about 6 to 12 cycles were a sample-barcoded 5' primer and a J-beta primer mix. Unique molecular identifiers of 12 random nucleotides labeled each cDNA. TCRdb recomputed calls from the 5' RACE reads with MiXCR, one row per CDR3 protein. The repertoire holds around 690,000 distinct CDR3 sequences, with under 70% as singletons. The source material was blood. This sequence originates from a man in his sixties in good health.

The CDR3 coding sequence is TGTGCCAGCAGTACGACAGGGTCCGATACGCAGTATTTT. Its translation: CASSTTGSDTQYF. This sequence joins TRBV12-3 or TRBV12-4 and TRBJ2-3; 7 nucleotides line up with TRBD1. Trimming took 5 bases from V and 6 from J; bases not matched to a gene: 5. The CDR3 loop spans 13 amino acids.